The next 16 T cell receptor beta chains were all read from a single sample in a study of blood T cell repertoires in COVID-19. Repertoires were generated with immunoSEQ multiplex PCR, while TCRdb's copy carries only in-frame clones and drops some. The sample holds 150,000 to 200,000 clones, roughly 80% seen once. The sequenced sample consisted of PBMCs or T cells enriched from blood (not recorded which). The receptors derive from a woman aged 45-65 years who had recovered from COVID-19.

The chain carries TRBV24-1 and TRBJ2-1; tentative D call: TRBD1 (5 bases). Germline V gene data show CDR1 as KGHDR and CDR2 as SFDVKD. This CDR3 spans 13 amino acids. Trimming removed 4 bases from V and 5 bases from J, with 8 bases in between. CDR3 nucleotide sequence: TGTGCCACCAGTGACCCAGGGCACAATGAGCAGTTCTTC. Amino acids: CATSDPGHNEQFF.

This rearrangement joins TRBV4-3 to TRBJ1-2; D is perhaps TRBD1 (6 bases). The germline CDR1 and CDR2 sequences are LGHNA and YSLEER. The CDR3 covers 14 residues. Trimming left V 0 bases short and J 8 bases short, with 13 bases between. Here the CDR3 reads CASSQDWTVDGYTF. The CDR3, as DNA: TGCGCCAGCAGCCAAGATTGGACAGTCGACGGCTACACCTTC.

This chain uses TRBV3-1 (or the pseudogene TRBV3-2) with TRBJ1-5; D unclear. The ends were cut back, 4 bases at V and 8 bases at J, with 9 bases in the middle. Germline CDR1 is LGHDT and CDR2 is YNNKEL (reference sequence). The CDR3 has 12 amino acids. CDR3 in DNA: TGTGCCAGCAGCCGCGGGCAGGAGCCCCAGCATTTT. It encodes CASSRGQEPQHF.

The J gene is TRBJ2-3, the V gene TRBV4-3, with TRBD1 as a possible D gene (6 bases). Trimming removed 2 bases at V and 7 bases at J, with 16 bases between. The germline CDR1 and CDR2 sequences are LGHNA and YSLEER. This CDR3 spans 15 amino acids. Written as DNA, the CDR3 is TGCGCCAGCAGCCAATCAGAACAGGGCGTATATACGCAGTATTTT. Translated: CASSQSEQGVYTQYF.

This chain connects TRBV6-5 to TRBJ1-3; TRBD1 might be the D (5 bases). The CDR3 runs 15 residues. Germline V CDR1 and CDR2: MNHEY, SVGAGI. Trimming removed 0 bases at V and 4 bases at J, with 10 bases between. This CDR3 reads CASSYSQGWGNTIYF. In nucleotides, the CDR3 is TGTGCCAGCAGTTACTCGCAGGGTTGGGGAAACACCATATATTTT.

This clone was found once. The J gene is TRBJ2-1, the V gene TRBV28, with 15 nucleotides matching TRBD2. Looked up from germline, CDR1 is MDHEN and CDR2 is SYDVKM. V was pared by 5 bases and J by 10 bases, with 9 bases of the junction left unmatched. There are 16 residues in the CDR3. CDR3 nucleotides: TGTGCCAGCAGTCCCCCGGGACTAGCGGGAGGAGGGGAGCAGTTCTTC. Translated, it gives CASSPPGLAGGGEQFF.

The chain has TRBV7-3 and TRBJ2-7; 8 nucleotides align to TRBD1. With 5 bases clipped from V and 3 bases from J, the junction kept 6 bases outside the gene matches. The CDR3 is made up of 14 amino acids. Germline CDR1 reads SGHTA; CDR2 reads FQGTGA. The chain's CDR3 is CASSESGTGYEQYF. The CDR3 bases are TGTGCCAGCAGCGAATCCGGGACAGGCTACGAGCAGTACTTC.

This rearrangement joins TRBV3-1 (or the pseudogene TRBV3-2) to TRBJ1-2, with D unresolved. In germline, CDR1 is LGHDT, CDR2 YNNKEL (reference sequence). With 0 bases removed from V and 8 bases from J, the gap between germline ends came to 4 bases. The CDR3 loop spans 11 amino acids. The CDR3 loop is CASSQEGGYTF. For the CDR3, the DNA is TGTGCCAGCAGCCAAGAGGGCGGCTACACCTTC.

This chain links TRBV7-3 with TRBJ2-3; D perhaps matches TRBD1 (5 bases). This CDR3 contains 14 residues. Germline V lookup: CDR1 SGHTA, CDR2 FQGTGA. Trimming removed 2 bases at V and 1 base at J, with 7 bases between. CDR3 sequence: CASSLLTGTDTQYF. In DNA form, the CDR3 reads TGTGCCAGCAGCTTATTGACAGGCACAGATACGCAGTATTTT.

The genes are TRBV6-1 and TRBJ2-6, with D possibly matching TRBD2 (5 bases). With 3 bases removed from V and 6 bases from J, the gap between germline ends came to 18 bases. Germline-derived CDR1 and CDR2 are MNHNS and SASEGT. This CDR3 comprises 17 residues. CDR3 in DNA: TGTGCCAGCAGTGAGGCGGGCCTCGGCCCCCTGGCCAACGTCCTGACTTTC. The encoded protein is CASSEAGLGPLANVLTF.

Remarks on this clone: Other DNA variants within this sample encode the same CDR3. The rearrangement uses TRBV7-9 and TRBJ1-4; D unresolved. In germline, CDR1 is SEHNR, CDR2 FQNEAQ (reference sequence). Trimming removed 1 base from V and 7 bases from J, with 4 bases in between. This CDR3 spans 12 amino acids. For the CDR3, the DNA is TGTGCCAGCAGCTTAGGAGGTGAAAAACTGTTTTTT. Translated: CASSLGGEKLFF.

The chain has TRBV12-3 or TRBV12-4 and TRBJ1-2; possible D gene TRBD1, 5 bases. Trimming took off 5 bases at V and 4 bases at J, with 11 bases between the two ends. CDR3 length equals 13 residues. The CDR3 loop reads CASSPGGFYGYTF. CDR3 sequence (DNA): TGTGCCAGCAGTCCGGGGGGGTTCTATGGCTACACCTTC.

V usage is TRBV7-2 and J usage is TRBJ2-7; D perhaps matches TRBD1 (5 bases). This CDR3 is built from 12 residues. Trimming stripped 5 bases from V and 3 bases from J, with 8 bases between. The germline CDR1 and CDR2 sequences are SGHTA and FQGNSA. CDR3 DNA sequence: TGTGCCAGCAGCCTCACAGGCTACGAGCAGTACTTC. It specifies CASSLTGYEQYF.

The chain links TRBV7-9 to TRBJ1-5; D is ambiguous. V lost 7 bases and J lost 6, with 16 bases in between. The CDR3 spans 14 residues. Germline V gene lookup returns CDR1 SEHNR and CDR2 FQNEAQ (reference sequence). CDR3 region: CASTGGGSVQPQHF. The CDR3 DNA follows: TGTGCCAGCACCGGCGGAGGGTCAGTTCAGCCCCAGCATTTT.

V and J are TRBV5-6 and TRBJ1-1, with D perhaps TRBD1 (5 bases). The V end lost 0 bases, the J end lost 1 base, and 13 bases lay between the germline ends. This CDR3 spans 16 amino acids. Germline loops: CDR1 SGHDT, CDR2 YYEEEE. The DNA for the CDR3 is TGTGCCAGCAGCTTGGTCTCGACAGCTGCGAACACTGAAGCTTTCTTT. The encoded protein is CASSLVSTAANTEAFF.

CDR3 coding DNA: TGTGCCAGCAGCTCCGGAGCGGGGAATTCACCCCTCCACTTT. Translated: CASSSGAGNSPLHF. The chain links TRBV7-9 to TRBJ1-6; D ambiguous. This CDR3 contains 14 residues. The germline V and J ends were trimmed by 4 bases and 7 bases, with 11 bases remaining between them. CDR1 SEHNR and CDR2 FQNEAQ come from the germline V gene (reference sequence).